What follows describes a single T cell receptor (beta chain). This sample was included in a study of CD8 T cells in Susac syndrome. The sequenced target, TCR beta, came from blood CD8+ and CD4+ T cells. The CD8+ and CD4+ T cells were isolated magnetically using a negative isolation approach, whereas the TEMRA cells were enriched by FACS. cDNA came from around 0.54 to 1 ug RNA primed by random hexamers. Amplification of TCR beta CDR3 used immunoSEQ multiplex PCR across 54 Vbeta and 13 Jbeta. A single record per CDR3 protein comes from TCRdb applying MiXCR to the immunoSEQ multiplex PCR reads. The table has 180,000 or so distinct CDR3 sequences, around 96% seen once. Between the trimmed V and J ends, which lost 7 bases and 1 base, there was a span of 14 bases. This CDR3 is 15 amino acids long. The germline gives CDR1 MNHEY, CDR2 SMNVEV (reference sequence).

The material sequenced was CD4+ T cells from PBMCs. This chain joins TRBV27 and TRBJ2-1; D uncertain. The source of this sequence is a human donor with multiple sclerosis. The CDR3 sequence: CASNPQRASYNEQFF. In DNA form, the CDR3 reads TGTGCCAGCAACCCCCAAAGGGCGTCCTACAATGAGCAGTTCTTC.